Listed here are 11 T cell receptor beta chains from one sample, sequenced in a study of blood T cell repertoires in COVID-19. This table comes from immunoSEQ multiplex PCR, and its TCRdb copy is limited to in-frame clones, with some not included. The sample lists around 250,000 clones, around 82% occurring once. The specimen was PBMCs or T cells enriched from blood (not recorded which). Receptors originate from a man aged 45 to 65 who had recovered from COVID-19.

J is TRBJ2-1 and V is TRBV10-1, with D possibly matching TRBD2 (7 bases). The CDR3 runs to 15 residues. V was trimmed by 2 bases and J by 3 bases, leaving 11 bases between them. Germline CDR1 reads WNHNN; CDR2 reads SYGVQD (reference sequence). The CDR3 sequence: CASSEGGGHYNEQFF. The CDR3 nucleotides are TGCGCCAGCAGTGAGGGCGGGGGCCACTACAATGAGCAGTTCTTC.

V usage is TRBV7-8 and J usage is TRBJ1-2, with D uncertain. Trimming removed 5 bases at V and 5 bases at J, with 18 bases between. The CDR3 extends over 15 amino acids. The V gene's germline CDR1 is SGHVS and CDR2 FQNEAQ. CDR3: CASSPPRAERYGYTF. For the CDR3, the DNA is TGTGCCAGCAGCCCCCCGCGGGCAGAGAGATATGGCTACACCTTC.

V gene TRBV4-1 combines with J gene TRBJ2-7; the match to TRBD2 covers 12 bases. Germline V CDR1 and CDR2: MGHRA, YSYEKL. The CDR3 has 14 residues. V gave up 5 bases and J gave up 9 bases; unmatched junction bases: 8. The CDR3 reads CASSAGLAGQMQYF. The CDR3, as DNA: TGCGCCAGCAGCGCCGGACTAGCGGGGCAAATGCAGTACTTC.

This chain joins TRBV30 and TRBJ2-2, with TRBD2 as a possible D gene (7 bases). CDR3 size: 16 residues. V shed 0 bases and J shed 0 bases, with 11 bases lying between them. Germline-derived CDR1 and CDR2 are GTSNPN and SVGIG (reference sequence). In DNA, the CDR3 is TGTGCCTGGAGTGTACGGGGGGCGCCGAACACCGGGGAGCTGTTTTTT. It encodes CAWSVRGAPNTGELFF.

The V and J genes are TRBV7-9 and TRBJ1-4; the match to TRBD1 covers 7 bases. There are 15 residues in the CDR3. Germline V gives CDR1 SEHNR, CDR2 FQNEAQ (reference sequence). J lost 2 bases, V lost 5 bases, and 5 bases had no gene match. This chain's CDR3 is CASSHSRGTNEKLFF. DNA for the CDR3: TGTGCCAGCAGCCATAGCAGGGGGACTAATGAAAAACTGTTTTTT.

The chain carries TRBV19 and TRBJ2-4; D is possibly TRBD2 (5 bases). The V gene's germline CDR1 is LNHDA and CDR2 SQIVND (reference sequence). V was cut by 4 bases and J by 12 bases, with 13 bases left in between. The CDR3 has 12 amino acids. The CDR3 sequence is CASSTELGDQYF. The CDR3 DNA reads TGTGCCAGTAGTACAGAACTAGGAGATCAGTACTTC.

The chain combines TRBV11-2 with TRBJ2-1; 10 nucleotides align to TRBD2. Germline CDR1 SGHAT, CDR2 FQNNGV. The V and J ends lost 5 bases and 4 bases, in that order; junction bases with no gene match: 14. The CDR3 covers 18 residues. In DNA, the CDR3 is TGTGCCAGCAGCCCCGGAGCGGGGGGGGGACCGGTTTACAATGAGCAGTTCTTC. This translates into CASSPGAGGGPVYNEQFF.

The chain couples TRBV9 to TRBJ2-5; 7 bases are a match to TRBD1. V shed 2 bases and J 3 bases; nucleotides not matched to a gene: 10. This CDR3 has 16 amino acids. CDR1 is SGDLS and CDR2 is YYNGEE in the germline V gene. The CDR3: CASSVSPGQAEETQYF. The CDR3 DNA is TGTGCCAGCAGCGTTTCCCCAGGACAGGCGGAAGAGACCCAGTACTTC.

The chain employs TRBV19 and TRBJ2-2; a weak D match, TRBD1 (6 bases). Germline V CDR1 and CDR2: LNHDA, SQIVND (reference sequence). Trimming cost V 7 bases and J 3 bases, with 12 bases left between them. The CDR3 loop spans 14 amino acids. The CDR3 sequence: CASTGVGYTGELFF. The CDR3 nucleotides read TGTGCCAGTACAGGGGTCGGGTACACCGGGGAGCTGTTTTTT.

This chain joins TRBV28 and TRBJ1-5; possible D gene TRBD1, 6 bases. The germline gives CDR1 MDHEN, CDR2 SYDVKM. Trimming took off 4 bases at V and 4 bases at J, with 14 bases between the two ends. This CDR3 contains 15 residues. The CDR3 DNA reads as TGTGCCAGCAGTTCATTCGGACAGTTAAATCAGCCCCAGCATTTT. Amino acids: CASSSFGQLNQPQHF.

The chain employs TRBV30 and TRBJ1-5, with D maybe TRBD1 (6 bases). Trimming cost V 2 bases and J 7 bases, with 15 bases left between them. The CDR3 contains 14 residues. Germline loops: CDR1 GTSNPN, CDR2 SVGIG (reference sequence). The CDR3 protein is CAWSPGEGWQPQHF. For the CDR3, the DNA is TGTGCCTGGAGTCCAGGGGAAGGGTGGCAGCCCCAGCATTTT.